This T cell receptor (beta chain) came from a study of OX40 agonist ivuxolimab in advanced cancers. Study-wide background: Patients in the trial were receiving intravenous ivuxolimab every 2 weeks, at doses of 0.01 to 10 mg/kg. Patients were under 90% male with ages roughly 20 to 90, mean 60. The study's findings and limits: Those patients achieving a partial response at 0.1-3.0 mg/kg showed among the lowest clonal expansion. Expanded clones were, on average, more numerous in CD8+ T cells than in CD4+.

V shed 5 bases and J shed 5 bases, with 5 bases lying between them. This CDR3 contains 11 residues. Germline CDR1 is SEHNR and CDR2 is FQNEAQ (reference sequence). The protocol was immunoSEQ multiplex PCR, while the TCRdb copy is restricted to in-frame clones and leaves out a portion. The sample holds approximately 84,000 clones, roughly 87% seen once. A word on this clone: Its matching antigen is unknown.

V usage is TRBV7-9 and J usage is TRBJ2-3; D gene ambiguous. The specimen was CD4+ or CD8+ T cells sorted from blood, collected in a trial of the OX40 agonist ivuxolimab. The sequence came from an adult with an advanced solid tumor such as melanoma, head and neck, liver or kidney cancer. This CDR3 reads CASSLLDTQYF. The CDR3 coding sequence is TGTGCCAGCAGCCTTTTAGATACGCAGTATTTT.